A selection of T cell receptor beta chains follows, all from one sample in a study of cytotoxic CD8 clonotypes in ibrutinib-treated CLL. Measured with immunoSEQ multiplex PCR; TCRdb has only the in-frame clones, and not every one. The sample has 270,000 or so clones, 65% to 85% seen once. This specimen consisted of PBMCs, obtained at disease progression, from a patient treated with ibrutinib. Receptor source: a human donor with chronic lymphocytic leukemia. The CDR3 runs from the conserved cysteine through the conserved F or W. A D gene is named only where the DNA matches it firmly. Where a row states a size, it is once, few, many or the class of an expanded clone; other rows omit it.

TRBV10-3,15,NA,TRBJ1-5,NA,TGTGCCATCAGGGGGACACTCGGATGGAATCAGCCCCAGCATTTT,CAIRGTLGWNQPQHF
TRBV7-8,16,NA,TRBJ2-7,TRBD2,TGTGCCAGCAGCTTAAGGACTAGCGGGCACACCTACGAGCAGTACTTC,CASSLRTSGHTYEQYF
TRBV13,13,NA,TRBJ2-7,NA,TGTGCCAGCAGCTTAAGAGGGAAGGAGGAGTGGTACTTC,CASSLRGKEEWYF
TRBV27,16,NA,TRBJ2-1,TRBD2,TGTGCCAGCTTCTCACCCCGACAGCGGGAGAGGGATGAGCAGTTCTTC,CASFSPRQRERDEQFF
TRBV10-3,16,NA,TRBJ1-5,NA,TGTGCCATCAGTGAGTCAGGAGGGAATAGCAATCAGCCCCAGCATTTT,CAISESGGNSNQPQHF
TRBV6-1,12,NA,TRBJ2-7,NA,TGTGCCAGCAATAACTTTCCCTACGAGCAGTACTTC,CASNNFPYEQYF
TRBV2,12,NA,TRBJ1-1,NA,TGTGCCAGCAGTCTCGTGAACACTGAAGCTTTCTTT,CASSLVNTEAFF
TRBV9,16,NA,TRBJ2-5,TRBD2,TGTGCCAGCAGCGTAGCGAGCGGGGGGCTCCGGGAGACCCAGTACTTC,CASSVASGGLRETQYF
TRBV7-9,14,NA,TRBJ1-1,NA,TGTGCCAGCAGCTTAGCGCTGGGGAACACTGAAGCTTTCTTT,CASSLALGNTEAFF
TRBV7-8,14,NA,TRBJ1-1,NA,TGTGCCAGCAGCTTAGCAGGAAGGGACACTGAAGCTTTCTTT,CASSLAGRDTEAFF
TRBV10-3,15,NA,TRBJ1-4,TRBD1,TGTGCCATCAGTGACCGGGACAGGGGACTTGAAAAACTGTTTTTT,CAISDRDRGLEKLFF
TRBV5-5,15,once,TRBJ2-7,NA,TGTGCCAGCAGCTTGGTTCAGCAGCCTTACTACGAGCAGTACTTC,CASSLVQQPYYEQYF
TRBV2,16,NA,TRBJ2-5,NA,TGTGCCAGCAGTGGGCAGGGTGGAGGGGGGGTCGCGACCCAGTACTTC,CASSGQGGGGVATQYF
TRBV7-3,17,NA,TRBJ2-3,NA,TGTGCCAGCAGCTTCGGACCCCCAGGGGCCGGCACAGATACGCAGTATTTT,CASSFGPPGAGTDTQYF
TRBV4-1,15,NA,TRBJ2-5,NA,TGCGCCAGCAGCCCGCCGGGACCGTCGAGAGAGACCCAGTACTTC,CASSPPGPSRETQYF
TRBV28,14,few,TRBJ1-2,NA,TGTGCCAGCAGCTACGTGGGGGCAGAGGATGGCTACACCTTC,CASSYVGAEDGYTF
TRBV4-1,16,NA,TRBJ1-1,NA,TGCGCCAGCAGCCAATTCAGGAGGGGACTTGGCACTGAAGCTTTCTTT,CASSQFRRGLGTEAFF
TRBV6-6,15,NA,TRBJ1-5,NA,TGTGCCAGCAGTTACTCTATAGGGGCAGGGCAGCCCCAGCATTTT,CASSYSIGAGQPQHF
TRBV20-1,11,NA,TRBJ1-1,NA,TGCAGTGCTAGCGACAACACTGAAGCTTTCTTT,CSASDNTEAFF
TRBV2,14,NA,TRBJ2-7,NA,TGTGCCAGCAGTGGTTCTCCGGTCTCCTACGAGCAGTACTTC,CASSGSPVSYEQYF
TRBV19,15,NA,TRBJ1-2,TRBD1,TGTGCCAGTAGTACCACAAACAGGGGGTCGGATGGCTACACCTTC,CASSTTNRGSDGYTF
TRBV7-4,17,NA,TRBJ1-3,NA,TGTGCCAGCAGCCTCCTGGATTGGGGTTCCCCTGGAAACACCATATATTTT,CASSLLDWGSPGNTIYF
TRBV6-4,14,NA,TRBJ2-3,NA,TGTGCCAGCAGCCACAGGGTTGGGGCAGATACGCAGTATTTT,CASSHRVGADTQYF
TRBV6-6,12,NA,TRBJ2-7,NA,TGTGCCAGCAGTTACGCAGGGAGAGAGCAGTACTTC,CASSYAGREQYF
TRBV11-2,12,NA,TRBJ1-1,NA,TGTGCCAGCAGCTTAGTGAGCCCTGAAGCTTTCTTT,CASSLVSPEAFF
TRBV2,10,few,TRBJ2-1,NA,TGTGCCACAGAGCCGAATGAGCAGTTCTTC,CATEPNEQFF
TRBV5-1,12,NA,TRBJ2-2,NA,TGCGCCAGCAGCTCCAACACCGGGGAGCTGTTTTTT,CASSSNTGELFF
TRBV7-6,14,NA,TRBJ2-7,NA,TGTGCCAGCAGCTTAGGTCGGGGGGCGAGGGAGCAGTACTTC,CASSLGRGAREQYF
TRBV5-1,15,NA,TRBJ2-7,TRBD2,TGCGCCAGCAGCTTGGAGCTAGCGGGAGTCTACGAGCAGTACTTC,CASSLELAGVYEQYF
TRBV6-5,15,NA,TRBJ1-4,NA,TGTGCCAGCAGTTATGTAGGGGGGCGAGCTGAAAAACTGTTTTTT,CASSYVGGRAEKLFF
TRBV29-1,12,NA,TRBJ1-2,NA,TGCAGCGGCCGACAGGCCGGGGGTGGCTACACCTTC,CSGRQAGGGYTF
TRBV9,13,NA,TRBJ2-5,TRBD1,TGTGCCAGCAGCGACAGGGGGCAAGAGACCCAGTACTTC,CASSDRGQETQYF
TRBV4-1,11,NA,TRBJ2-1,NA,TGCGCCAGCAGCCAAAATAATGAGCAGTTCTTC,CASSQNNEQFF
TRBV5-1,15,few,TRBJ2-1,NA,TGCGCCAGCAGCTTGGCCCCCCTCGGAACGGATGAGCAGTTCTTC,CASSLAPLGTDEQFF
TRBV29-1,15,NA,TRBJ1-6,NA,TGCAGCGGGACGACAGGAAGAATTGTGGATTCACCCCTCCACTTT,CSGTTGRIVDSPLHF
TRBV7-9,15,NA,TRBJ2-1,NA,TGTGCCAGCAGCCCCCGGGCTAGCTCCTACAATGAGCAGTTCTTC,CASSPRASSYNEQFF
TRBV18,14,NA,TRBJ2-7,NA,TGTGCCAGCTCACAAGACGGCTCCTATTACGAGCAGTACTTC,CASSQDGSYYEQYF
TRBV6-5,13,NA,TRBJ1-2,NA,TGTGCCAGCAGAACCAGGGGTGACTATGGCTACACCTTC,CASRTRGDYGYTF
TRBV9,14,few,TRBJ2-7,NA,TGTGCCAGCAGCTCTTCCGGGACGTTCTACGAGCAGTACTTC,CASSSSGTFYEQYF
TRBV10-3,13,NA,TRBJ1-2,NA,TGTGCCATCAGTGAACAGGGAGGCTATGGCTACACCTTC,CAISEQGGYGYTF
TRBV18,15,NA,TRBJ1-6,TRBD1,TGTGCCAGCTCACTTCGGGACAGGGTATATTCACCCCTCCACTTT,CASSLRDRVYSPLHF
TRBV18,14,few,TRBJ1-2,NA,TGTGCCAGCTCCGACCTGCTATACCGATATGGCTACACCTTC,CASSDLLYRYGYTF
TRBV7-9,14,once,TRBJ2-7,TRBD1,TGTGCCAGCAGCCGTTGGGACAGGGCCTACGAGCAGTACTTC,CASSRWDRAYEQYF
TRBV9,17,NA,TRBJ1-3,NA,TGTGCCAGCAGCGTAGGATCATCCATGATGTCTGGAAACACCATATATTTT,CASSVGSSMMSGNTIYF
TRBV12-5,16,NA,TRBJ2-5,TRBD1,TGTGCTAGTGGTTTGATAGACAGGGGGTACCAAGAGACCCAGTACTTC,CASGLIDRGYQETQYF
TRBV2,16,NA,TRBJ2-1,TRBD2,TGTGCCAGCAGGACCGGACTAGCGGTTTCCTACAATGAGCAGTTCTTC,CASRTGLAVSYNEQFF
TRBV29-1,13,NA,TRBJ1-2,NA,TGCAGCGGAGCCACAGGGATTGCGGGTGGCTACACCTTC,CSGATGIAGGYTF
TRBV7-9,16,NA,TRBJ1-1,NA,TGTGCCAGCAGCCGCGGGCTGGACTCTGTTAACACTGAAGCTTTCTTT,CASSRGLDSVNTEAFF
TRBV27,14,once,TRBJ1-1,NA,TGTGCCAGCAGTTTAAGCCGAGCGGGGACTGAAGCTTTCTTT,CASSLSRAGTEAFF
TRBV29-1,14,NA,TRBJ1-3,NA,TGCAGCGGAAAGGGGGATTTGAATGGAAACACCATATATTTT,CSGKGDLNGNTIYF
TRBV4-2,14,NA,TRBJ2-1,NA,TGTGCCAGCAGCCGGGACCCGGTAAACAATGAGCAGTTCTTC,CASSRDPVNNEQFF
TRBV5-4,15,NA,TRBJ2-7,TRBD1,TGTGCCAGCAGCTTAGGGACAGGGGTCGCCTACGAGCAGTACTTC,CASSLGTGVAYEQYF
TRBV10-3,16,NA,TRBJ2-3,TRBD2,TGTGCCATCAGTGAGTCGTGGCTAGCGGGAGAAGATACGCAGTATTTT,CAISESWLAGEDTQYF
TRBV21-1,17,NA,TRBJ1-2,NA,TGTGCCAGCAGCAAAGGGGGTTGGGAGGGGACCAACTATGGCTACACCTTC,CASSKGGWEGTNYGYTF
TRBV2,13,few,TRBJ1-1,NA,TGTGCCAGTGGAGTGGGCGTTGGCTCTGAAGCTTTCTTT,CASGVGVGSEAFF
TRBV10-2,18,NA,TRBJ2-1,TRBD2,TGCGCCAGCACCTTTCAAATTCCGGGACTAGCGGTTAACAATGAGCAGTTCTTC,CASTFQIPGLAVNNEQFF
TRBV18,15,NA,TRBJ2-1,TRBD2,TGTGCCAGCTCACCCGGACTAGCGGGAGACAATGAGCAGTTCTTC,CASSPGLAGDNEQFF
TRBV27,15,NA,TRBJ2-7,NA,TGTGCCAGCAGTTTGAGGGCAGGAGGTACCTACGAGCAGTACTTC,CASSLRAGGTYEQYF